The clone carrying this T cell receptor (beta chain) showed up just a few times. The data derive from a study of cytomegalovirus exposure and HLA in healthy donors. Amplification used 60 Vbeta primers and 13 Jbeta primers. Only in-frame clones appear in the TCRdb table, and some are missing; sequencing was by immunoSEQ multiplex PCR. Here the sample spans 140,000 to 150,000 clones, around 78% being singletons. The CDR3 covers 14 residues. V lost 0 bases, J lost 4 bases, and 7 bases lay in between. Germline V gene sequence: CDR1 LGHNA, CDR2 YSLEER. The receptor was derived from a young woman in good health and CMV-seropositive. The chain couples TRBV4-3 to TRBJ2-1, with D possibly being TRBD1 (5 bases). Sample: PBMCs. The CDR3 DNA is TGCGCCAGCAGCCAAGACCGACAGTACAATGAGCAGTTCTTC. Translating it yields CASSQDRQYNEQFF.